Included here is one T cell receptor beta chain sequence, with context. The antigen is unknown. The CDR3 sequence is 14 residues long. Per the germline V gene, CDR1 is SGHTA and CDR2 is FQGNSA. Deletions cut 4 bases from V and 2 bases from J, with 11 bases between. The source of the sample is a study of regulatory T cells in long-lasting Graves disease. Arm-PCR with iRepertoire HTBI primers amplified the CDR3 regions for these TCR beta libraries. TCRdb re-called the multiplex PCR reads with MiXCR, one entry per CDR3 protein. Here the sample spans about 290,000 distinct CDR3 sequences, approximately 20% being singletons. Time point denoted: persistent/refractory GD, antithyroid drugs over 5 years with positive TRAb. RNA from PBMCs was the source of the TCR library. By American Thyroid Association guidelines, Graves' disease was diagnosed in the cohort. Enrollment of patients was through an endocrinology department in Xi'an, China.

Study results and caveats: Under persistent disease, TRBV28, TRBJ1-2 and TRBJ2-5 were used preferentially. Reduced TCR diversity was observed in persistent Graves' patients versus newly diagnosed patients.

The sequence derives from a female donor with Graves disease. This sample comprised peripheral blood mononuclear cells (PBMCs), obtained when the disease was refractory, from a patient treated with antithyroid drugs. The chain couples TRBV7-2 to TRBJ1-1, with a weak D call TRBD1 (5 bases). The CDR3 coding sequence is TGTGCCAGCAGCTCCCAGGGCACTAACACTGAAGCTTTCTTT. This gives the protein CASSSQGTNTEAFF.